This TCR beta chain was retrieved from a study of STAT5B mutations in CD4+ large granular lymphocyte leukemia. Overall study context: Healthy donors showed HLA-associated enrichment of the CDR3 'QG' motif. General study points: Without putative leukemic clones, patient CD4-sorted repertoires remained more clonal than healthy CD4+ repertoires. Top patient clones used TRBV06 genes more often: 8/27 versus 2/35 in controls. No patients shared main leukemic clonotypes, though roughly 23% appeared at low frequency elsewhere.

J lost 5 bases, V lost 6 bases, and 4 bases had no gene match. Germline CDR1 is SEHNR and CDR2 is FQNEAQ (reference sequence). The CDR3 loop spans 13 amino acids. Produced via immunoSEQ multiplex PCR; TCRdb's table is partial and in-frame only. Of about 23,000 clones in the sample, about four fifths were seen once. As regards this clone: Its antigen is unknown.

The sample was CD4+ T cells from blood buffy coats. This TCR was sampled from a human donor in good health. This rearrangement joins TRBV7-9 to TRBJ2-1, with 7 bases lining up with TRBD2. DNA for the CDR3: TGTGCCAGCAGGCCCGGGACTAACAATGAGCAGTTCTTC. This sequence encodes CASRPGTNNEQFF.